The clone carrying this T cell receptor (beta chain) was picked up many times. This sample is drawn from a study of blood T cells in healthy people across ages. This CDR3 is built from 17 residues. V was trimmed by 3 bases and J by 0 bases, leaving 17 bases between them. Germline CDR1 is LGHNA and CDR2 is YNFKEQ. Then a second PCR, running roughly 7 to 11 cycles, was carried out with a sample-barcoded 5' primer and a J-beta primer mix. TCRdb fed the 5' RACE reads into MiXCR, producing one record per CDR3 protein. The repertoire holds around 710,000 distinct CDR3 sequences, with about 40% as singletons.

This receptor was identified in an older woman in good health. The material sequenced was blood. This rearrangement joins TRBV4-2 to TRBJ1-2; a possible D gene is TRBD1 (5 bases). The DNA of the CDR3 is TGTGCCAGCAGCCACAGGGACGGAGGGACCACTAACTATGGCTACACCTTC. Protein sequence: CASSHRDGGTTNYGYTF.